Sequencing of this T cell receptor beta chain was carried out in a study of regulatory T cells in long-lasting Graves disease (dated by TCRdb to about 2021). With respect to the entire study: Antithyroid drugs had been taken for less than 3 months by newly diagnosed Graves' disease patients. The study was registered as a clinical trial and conducted in China. TCR sequencing covered some 13 persistent and 20 or so newly diagnosed Graves' disease patients, some 33 samples in total. Patients with persistent Graves' disease were compared with patients with newly diagnosed Graves' disease using TCR sequencing and RNA sequencing of peripheral blood.

Inclusive of the bounding cysteine and phenylalanine, the CDR3 is 14 residues long. Only the CDR3 DNA stays, 42 bases, in frame from base 1. Trimming takes 4 bases from V and 3 bases from J, and the germline ends sit 12 bases apart. The germline V gene specifies SGHRS as CDR1 and YFSETQ as CDR2. The sample's time point label, decoded: newly diagnosed GD, antithyroid drugs for less than 3 months. For both TCR sequencing and RNA sequencing, RNA was extracted from PBMCs using TRIzol. Graves' disease was diagnosed according to American Thyroid Association guidelines. Patients for the study were recruited at an endocrinology department in Xi'an, China. Each patient gave 9 to 10 milliliters of peripheral blood, collected in an EDTA anticoagulant tube. Ficoll Paque Plus density gradient separation was used to isolate PBMCs, and no further T cell sorting was performed. An Agilent 2100 Bioanalyzer and agarose gel were used to check RNA quality, and a NanoDrop 2000 was used to measure RNA concentration.

What the study reported, not specific to this receptor: Preferential use of TRBV28, TRBJ1-2 and TRBJ2-5 was observed in persistent disease, whereas TRBV20-1 and TRBJ2-1 were favored in newly diagnosed disease. Because the primary lesion, thyroid tissue, could not be accessed, the study looked at peripheral blood alone. Only the TCR beta chain was sequenced and analyzed. A larger number of public clonotypes was shared among persistent patients (2,741) than among newly diagnosed patients (around 880). The small sample size was acknowledged by the authors as a limitation that may reduce accuracy. Compared with newly diagnosed patients, persistent Graves' disease patients had lower TCR Shannon entropy and fewer highly expanded clones, which suggests clonal expansion.

This clonotype was recorded many times. Its antigen remains undetermined. The input lacks base qualities; no much larger clone sits a single base away. Libraries were constructed by multiplex PCR. The reads were generated on an Illumina HiSeq 4000. To build TCR beta libraries, CDR3 regions were amplified by Arm-PCR using iRepertoire HTBI primers. Before sequencing, the PCR products underwent gel purification. In the authors' own workflow: Across samples, about 64 TRBV and 12 to 15 TRBJ segments were identified and used for gene usage analysis of CDR3 amino acid clonotypes. COPE and FqMerger were used to merge filtered high-quality paired reads into contigs. BLAST was used to align contigs to IMGT TRBV, TRBD and TRBJ reference genes, and CDR3 was defined according to IMGT. Any clonotype with a frequency above 0.1% was counted as a highly expanded clone. Shannon entropy was used to measure repertoire diversity, and the Gini coefficient was used to measure V-J evenness. A clonotype was considered public if more than one individual shared it. The public reads were reanalyzed by TCRdb: fastp trimming at Q25, MiXCR alignment, in-frame beta chains only. Merged by CDR3 protein, the rows form single entries marked with the most common genes and DNA. TCRdb's processing, not the authors', yielded these V and J calls. The sample contains 400,000 to 500,000 distinct CDR3 sequences, 14% to 15% of them found a single time. The ten largest clonotypes hold roughly a sixth of the sample.

These same records also appear under a second study, on T cells in Graves' hyperthyroidism and ophthalmopathy. Reported in the second study: Stable Graves' hyperthyroidism was defined as the absence of progression to ophthalmopathy over 18 months of follow-up. Hyperthyroidism patients were newly diagnosed, had a disease duration of under 2 months, and were aged 18 to 65 years. Exclusion was applied to patients with uncontrolled infections, other autoimmune diseases, pregnancy or lactation. Clinical symptoms, serum thyroxine and TRAb, thyroid ultrasound, and orbital computed tomography formed the basis for the diagnoses. The first round of RT-PCR for the TCR CDR3 was performed with the HTBI primer set and the Qiagen OneStep RT-PCR kit. Blood samples also contained most of the expanded thyroid clonotypes (frequency above 0.001), which suggests that blood repertoires may reflect thyroid immune responses. In cross-validation, a model built on a 13 V-J signature told ophthalmopathy apart from stable hyperthyroidism with less than 90% sensitivity and roughly 83% specificity, and in testing the same model reached 80%/75%. During validation, the model predicted progression to ophthalmopathy a median of about 5.9 months ahead of onset, with roughly 65% sensitivity and less than 85% specificity. A discovery cohort of about 96 patients, 43 with Graves' ophthalmopathy and 55 to 65 with stable Graves' hyperthyroidism, was used to find distinguishing TCR V-J signatures. An independent validation cohort of around 20 hyperthyroidism patients and about 15 patients who later progressed to ophthalmopathy tested prospective prediction of ophthalmopathy. The 75 to 100 discovery patients were divided at random into training and test sets in a 7:3 ratio. Thyroid tissue and blood T-cell repertoires from six Graves' hyperthyroidism patients were also compared in the study. After blood sampling, hyperthyroidism patients were treated with methimazole at a starting dose of 30 mg daily, and ophthalmopathy patients were treated with high-dose intravenous methylprednisolone. The libraries were constructed in a second round of multiplex PCR and then size-selected and purified. Sequencing of the libraries was done on an Illumina HiSeq2000 using paired-end 100 bp reads. Raw data were processed with SOAPnuke, discarding reads with adapters, uncalled bases, mean Phred below 15, or no exact constant-primer or identifier match. High-quality paired reads were merged using COPE v1.2.5, and each unique nucleotide sequence was defined as a clonotype. MiTCR v1.1 was used to align clonotypes to the IMGT TRBV, TRBD and TRBJ reference segments. Only V-J combinations with frequency above 0.0001, covering about 99% of repertoires, were analysed. The TCS score was defined as F50 (clonal expansion) divided by E x V (chaos), with BLOSUM62-based TCRdist calculated between CDR3 peptides within each V-J. Welch's t-statistics and random forest reduced fewer than 600 V-J features to 10 to 15, which were used in a naive Bayes classifier (R e1071). Sample size was not statistically predetermined, and blinding of investigators to group allocation was not performed. The paper describes TCR Vbeta CDR3 sequencing of fewer than 150 peripheral blood samples, made up of 40 to 45 ophthalmopathy patients, roughly 80 hyperthyroidism patients and roughly 17 progressor patients.

The clonotype comes from a woman in her twenties or thirties with Graves disease. Donor details come from another sample of the same person, matched by shared clones. The chain is assembled from TRBV5-1 and TRBJ2-3, and TRBD2 may be the D gene, going by 5 matching bases. Sequences were derived from peripheral blood mononuclear cells (PBMCs), sampled at new diagnosis, from a patient treated with antithyroid drugs. DNA sequence: TGCGCCAGCAGCCCGGGGAGTGGGACAGATACGCAGTATTTT. This gives the protein CASSPGSGTDTQYF.